Below are 14 T cell receptor beta chains sequenced from a single sample in a study of blood T cell repertoires in COVID-19. Assay used: immunoSEQ multiplex PCR; TCRdb lists only in-frame clones, some missing. This sample has 30,000 or so clones; approximately 85% occur once, and the top ten carry 28%. The specimen was peripheral blood. These receptors were taken from a woman at least 80 years old with COVID-19, enrolled during active disease.

The chain carries TRBV6-5 and TRBJ2-5; tentatively, D is TRBD1 (5 bases). V was shortened by 0 bases and J by 1 base, with 12 bases between the two germline ends. From germline, CDR1 is MNHEY and CDR2 SVGAGI. This CDR3 comprises 16 residues. The CDR3 sequence: CASSYSGGAGQETQYF. Written as DNA, the CDR3 is TGTGCCAGCAGTTACTCAGGTGGGGCAGGCCAAGAGACCCAGTACTTC.

This rearrangement joins TRBV24-1 to TRBJ2-5; 8 bases are a match to TRBD1. CDR1 is KGHDR and CDR2 is SFDVKD in the germline V gene. J was trimmed by 4 bases and V by 4 bases; bases with no gene match: 1. This CDR3 has 13 residues. The CDR3 DNA is TGTGCCACCAGTGAGACAGGGGCAGAGACCCAGTACTTC. This translates into CATSETGAETQYF.

The CDR3 DNA reads TGTGCCAGCAGCTTGGGGAGCGGGGGAGACACCGGGGAGCTGTTTTTT. Its protein product is CASSLGSGGDTGELFF. The chain uses TRBV5-6 and TRBJ2-2, with TRBD2 matching 8 bases. CDR1 is SGHDT and CDR2 is YYEEEE in the germline V gene. The junction had 4 bases not matched to a gene; V was cut back by 0 bases and J by 3 bases. This CDR3 is built from 16 residues.

The chain has TRBV11-2 and TRBJ1-6; D is unclear. CDR3 size: 13 residues. The V end lost 3 bases, the J end lost 7 bases, and 7 bases lay between the germline ends. The germline V gene has CDR1 SGHAT and CDR2 FQNNGV. The CDR3: CASSFNRNSPLHF. The DNA of the CDR3 is TGTGCCAGCAGCTTTAATCGGAATTCACCCCTCCACTTT.

V is TRBV10-3 and J is TRBJ2-7, with a tentative D call TRBD1 (5 bases). Deletions cut 3 bases from V and 1 base from J, with 10 bases between. The germline V gene encodes CDR1 ENHRY and CDR2 SYGVKD. This CDR3 has 14 amino acids. The CDR3 region is CAISDPTVSYEQYF. The CDR3 DNA is TGTGCCATCAGTGACCCGACAGTATCCTACGAGCAGTACTTC.

This clone occurred once. The rearrangement joins TRBV6-5 to TRBJ2-1; possibly TRBD2 for D (6 bases). CDR1 and CDR2 (germline): MNHEY, SVGAGI. CDR3 size: 15 residues. V gave up 5 bases and J gave up 4 bases, with 15 bases separating them. The DNA of the CDR3 is TGTGCCAGCAGTCGGCCCGGCGGGGAGTACAATGAGCAGTTCTTC. The encoded protein is CASSRPGGEYNEQFF.

This clone has only a few counts. V gene TRBV6-5 combines with J gene TRBJ2-2; TRBD2 is a possible D gene (6 bases). The CDR3 runs to 14 residues. The germline V gene encodes CDR1 MNHEY and CDR2 SVGAGI. Trimming removed 7 bases from V and 3 bases from J, with 12 bases in between. DNA for the CDR3: TGTGCCAGCATTGCCCGGGAGTACACCGGGGAGCTGTTTTTT. As protein: CASIAREYTGELFF.

This chain links TRBV10-3 with TRBJ1-1, with 12 bases that match TRBD1. Germline loops: CDR1 ENHRY, CDR2 SYGVKD. The CDR3 totals 18 residues. Trimming cost V 6 bases and J 3 bases; bases outside gene matches: 14. In nucleotides, the CDR3 is TGTGCCATCAGCTCCCGGGACAGGGGGCGATCGGGGGACACTGAAGCTTTCTTT. Amino acid sequence: CAISSRDRGRSGDTEAFF.

The chain has TRBV6-2 or TRBV6-3 and TRBJ1-5, with no clear D. V shed 0 bases and J shed 0 bases, with 12 bases lying between them. The CDR3 runs 17 residues. Per germline, CDR1 MNHEY and CDR2 SVGEGT. The CDR3 here is CASSYSRRYDSNQPQHF. CDR3 coding DNA: TGTGCCAGCAGTTACTCACGGAGATACGATAGCAATCAGCCCCAGCATTTT.

The chain is built from TRBV25-1 and TRBJ1-2, with 11 bases that match TRBD1. With V trimmed by 7 bases and J by 8 bases, 6 bases remained unmatched. The CDR3 is 13 residues long. Germline V CDR1 and CDR2: MGHDK, SYGVNS. CDR3 sequence: CASTGQGAGGYTF. In DNA, the CDR3 is TGTGCCAGCACCGGACAGGGGGCTGGAGGCTACACCTTC.

This chain uses TRBV10-3 with TRBJ1-3, with TRBD1 as a possible D gene (5 bases). Germline values: CDR1 ENHRY, CDR2 SYGVKD. The V gene lost 6 bases and the J gene lost 2 bases, with 14 bases spanning the gap. The CDR3 is 15 residues long. The CDR3 is CAISPREIPGNTIYF. CDR3 in DNA: TGTGCCATCAGCCCCAGGGAAATCCCTGGAAACACCATATATTTT.

This clone was seen more than once but under ten times. The V call is TRBV6-5, the J call TRBJ2-2; TRBD2 matches 7 bases. The CDR3 runs to 15 residues. The ends lost 9 bases at V and 3 bases at J; junction bases unmatched: 10. CDR1 is MNHEY, CDR2 SVGAGI, per germline. This CDR3 reads CASRRTRIYTGELFF. The CDR3 DNA sequence: TGTGCCAGTCGAAGGACTAGAATTTACACCGGGGAGCTGTTTTTT.

The rearrangement joins TRBV29-1 to TRBJ2-2; TRBD2 aligns across 8 bases. Germline trimming cut 7 bases from V and 0 bases from J; bases unmatched to any gene: 10. This CDR3 has 16 residues. Germline-derived CDR1 and CDR2 are SQVTM and ANQGSEA. CDR3 sequence: CSALPSGGPNTGELFF. CDR3 nucleotides: TGCAGCGCCCTGCCGAGCGGGGGCCCGAACACCGGGGAGCTGTTTTTT.

The chain recombines TRBV6-4 with TRBJ2-1; D is unclear. CDR1 and CDR2 (germline): MRHNA, SNTAGT. Trimming removed 1 base at V and 15 bases at J, with 16 bases between. The CDR3 spans 13 residues. For the CDR3, the DNA is TGTGCCAGCAGTGACTACCACACCAAAGATCTGTTCTTC. Encoded protein: CASSDYHTKDLFF.